This record covers a single TCR beta chain. Its cognate antigen is unknown. cDNA prepared by RNA extraction and subsequent reverse transcription served as the template for sequencing. Assay used: immunoSEQ multiplex PCR; TCRdb lists only in-frame clones, some missing. The table records 95,000 to 100,000 clones, 60% of them present only once. The data stem from a study of CD8+ T cells in alopecia areata. Study-level results: Many expanded lesional clones remained in scalp and blood on tofacitinib. With patients, TCR sharing proved less clear than in mice, a difference possibly related to HLA.

Regarding treatment: oral pan-JAK inhibitor, 5-10 mg twice daily. It was from alopecia areata patients that lesional scalp punch biopsies and peripheral blood were collected. Germline V lookup: CDR1 MNHEY, CDR2 SVGAGI. V was pared by 0 bases and J by 2 bases, with 8 bases between. The CDR3 loop spans 16 amino acids. This TCR was recovered from a human donor with alopecia areata. The genes are TRBV6-5 and TRBJ2-6; perhaps TRBD2 as D (6 bases). This specimen consisted of CD8+ T cells sorted from blood, obtained at approximately week 60, from a patient treated with tofacitinib. This chain's CDR3 is CASSYSSGAGANVLTF. The CDR3 nucleotides read TGTGCCAGCAGTTACTCCTCGGGGGCTGGGGCCAACGTCCTGACTTTC.